This T cell receptor beta chain was found in a study of shared clonotypes between healthy human individuals. General study results and limits: What rarefaction showed was incomplete sorted-subset sequencing despite large depth.

This clone has just one count. As yet, its antigen is unknown. The V end lost 3 bases, the J end lost 0 bases, and 17 bases lay between the germline ends. From germline, CDR1 is MNHNS and CDR2 SASEGT. This CDR3 comprises 17 residues. As processed by the authors: Junction-only sequences produced by ImmunoSEQ had no quality scores, so filtering differed. The protocol was immunoSEQ multiplex PCR, while the TCRdb copy is restricted to in-frame clones and leaves out a portion. V and J calls plus clone size are reproduced from that table; the DNA served to infer D and trimming. The sample has approximately 1.4 million clones; around 98% are singletons. Naive CD45RA+ and memory CD45RA-negative subsets were split from CD4+ cells.

The receptor was derived from a man between 25 and 39 years old in good health. V and J are TRBV6-1 and TRBJ1-2, with D possibly TRBD1 on 6 matching bases. Specimen: naive CD4+ T cells sorted from blood. The subset is: CD45RA+ positively selected. CDR3 DNA sequence: TGTGCCAGCAGTGATACTGGCAGGGGAGTCGCTAACTATGGCTACACCTTC. It codes for CASSDTGRGVANYGYTF.